Given below is one TCR beta chain in context. This sample was taken from a study of blood T cell repertoires in COVID-19. In the study overall: PBMCs, B-cell-depleted T cells, or T cells provided the cDNA or gDNA that made up the material.

All enrollees were about 18 to 90 years old and from approximately 24 US areas. The study assigned cohorts using participant-reported clinical history. In the study's own analysis: Counts of nucleated cells, estimated from reference gene primer amplification, were obtained. Only in-frame clones appear in the TCRdb table, and some are missing; sequencing was by immunoSEQ multiplex PCR. V and J calls and clone size are as listed in that table; D and trimming were resolved from the DNA. The data hold about 160,000 clones, with 80% observed a single time. The germline CDR1 and CDR2 sequences are MNHEY and SMNVEV (reference sequence). After removal of 6 bases from V and 7 bases from J, the junction contained 9 bases not matched to a gene. The CDR3 is 13 residues long.

The chain employs TRBV27 and TRBJ2-7, with 7 positions matching TRBD2. Sequenced input: PBMCs or T cells enriched from blood (not recorded which). This clonotype was sampled from a middle-aged man who had recovered from COVID-19. CDR3 nucleotide sequence: TGTGCCAGCAGGGCCGGGGGACTACCGGAGCAGTACTTC. Protein sequence: CASRAGGLPEQYF.